This T cell receptor (beta chain) was retrieved from a study of CDR3 diversity in severe acne. With respect to this clonotype: This could be a read error, since a much larger clone is one nucleotide away.

TCRdb passed the PCR reads through MiXCR, listing each CDR3 protein once. This sample yields tens of thousands of distinct CDR3 sequences, of which under 55% are seen a single time; around a tenth belongs to the top ten. This CDR3 region has 17 residues. Looked up from germline, CDR1 is MDHEN and CDR2 is SYDVKM. The chain links TRBV28 to TRBJ2-7; a weak D match, TRBD2 (7 bases). The source is a male donor with severe acne vulgaris. The sequencing sample was made of blood. As DNA, the CDR3 is TGTGCCAGCAGTTTACACCCTGGGGGGTTAGGGGGGGGGGAGCAGTGCTTC. This translates into CASSLHPGGLGGGEQCF.